The T cell receptor (beta chain) under discussion was sequenced for a study of cytomegalovirus exposure and HLA in healthy donors. The study, taken as a whole, reports: Sequences of the TCR beta chain were said to predict the HLA-A and HLA-B alleles of most subjects accurately. Several of the most significant clusters appeared linked to common viral pathogens, based on a later analysis. Some 150 TCR beta chains were listed as cytomegalovirus-associated.

The PCR ran on 60 Vbeta and 13 Jbeta primers. The method was immunoSEQ multiplex PCR; TCRdb's version includes in-frame clones alone and lacks a portion of them. The sample has 200,000 or so clones, approximately 80% seen once. Germline CDR1 and CDR2: MNHNY and SVGAGI (reference sequence). The V gene end was trimmed by 4 bases and the J gene end by 2 bases; junction bases not matched to a gene: 6. The CDR3 extends over 15 amino acids. Healthy people donating bone marrow made up the donors. Of note for this clone: Its specificity is unknown.

The chain uses TRBV6-6 and TRBJ1-2; 8 nucleotides agree with TRBD1. The TCR sequence derives from a boy aged 2 to 9 in good health and CMV-seronegative. The sample was PBMCs. The CDR3 DNA sequence: TGTGCCAGCAGTTCCGGGACAGGTCCCAACTATGGCTACACCTTC. Translation: CASSSGTGPNYGYTF.